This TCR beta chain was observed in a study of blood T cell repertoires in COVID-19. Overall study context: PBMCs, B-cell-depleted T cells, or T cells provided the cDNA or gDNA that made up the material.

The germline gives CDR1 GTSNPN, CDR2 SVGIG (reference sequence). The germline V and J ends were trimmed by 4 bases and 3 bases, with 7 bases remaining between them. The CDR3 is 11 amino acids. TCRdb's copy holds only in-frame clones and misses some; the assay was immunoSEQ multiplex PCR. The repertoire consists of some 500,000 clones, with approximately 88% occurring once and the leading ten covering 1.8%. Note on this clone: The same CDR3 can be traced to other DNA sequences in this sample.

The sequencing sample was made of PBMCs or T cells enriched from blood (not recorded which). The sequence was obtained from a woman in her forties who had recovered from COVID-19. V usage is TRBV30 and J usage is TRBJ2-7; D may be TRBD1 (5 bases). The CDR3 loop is CAWTRGYEQYF. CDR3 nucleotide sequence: TGTGCCTGGACAAGGGGCTACGAGCAGTACTTC.